The next 19 T cell receptor beta chains were all read from a single sample in a study of shared clonotypes between healthy human individuals. Data came from immunoSEQ multiplex PCR; TCRdb stores just in-frame clones and leaves some out. Here the sample spans about 690,000 clones, 90% being singletons. The sequenced material came from memory CD8+ T cells from PBMCs. The subset denotes: CD45RO+ cells pooled with CCR7-negative TemRA cells. All receptors derive from a young man in good health. Some clones in this sample may be carry-over from other donors' samples.

The J gene is TRBJ1-2, the V gene TRBV7-9; a possible D gene is TRBD1 (6 bases). There are 16 residues in the CDR3. Germline CDR1 is SEHNR and CDR2 is FQNEAQ (reference sequence). Trimming took 1 base from V and 2 from J, leaving 14 bases between them. The CDR3 is CASSLEGTPGNYGYTF. The CDR3 DNA is TGTGCCAGCAGCTTAGAGGGGACACCAGGAAACTATGGCTACACCTTC.

This clone was picked up one time. The chain couples TRBV27 to TRBJ2-7; D is undetermined. The CDR3 contains 14 residues. Trimming pared 3 bases from V and 2 bases from J, leaving 11 bases between. CDR1 and CDR2 (germline): MNHEY, SMNVEV (reference sequence). The CDR3 nucleotides read TGTGCCAGCAGTTTTCGTCCAACCCCCTACGAGCAGTACTTC. Its protein is CASSFRPTPYEQYF.

This chain uses TRBV4-3 with TRBJ1-1; D gene uncertain. CDR3 size: 15 residues. V was pared by 0 bases and J by 2 bases, with 10 bases between. Germline lookup yields CDR1 LGHNA and CDR2 YSLEER. CDR3 sequence (DNA): TGCGCCAGCAGCCAAGAAGACCGGCCAAACACTGAAGCTTTCTTT. Protein: CASSQEDRPNTEAFF.

The chain recombines TRBV9 with TRBJ2-2, with 8 bases lining up with TRBD2. Germline V gene lookup returns CDR1 SGDLS and CDR2 YYNGEE. Trimming at V came to 0 bases and at J to 5 bases, leaving 9 bases not matched to a gene. This CDR3 region has 17 residues. CDR3 DNA sequence: TGTGCCAGCAGCGTAGTGGCGGGAGGATCGTTGACCGGGGAGCTGTTTTTT. Its translation: CASSVVAGGSLTGELFF.

This chain links TRBV28 with TRBJ2-3; 7 nucleotides align to TRBD2. J lost 3 bases, V lost 6 bases, and 12 bases had no gene match. CDR3 length: 16 residues. Germline V gene sequence: CDR1 MDHEN, CDR2 SYDVKM. This CDR3 is CASRGEGGPLTDTQYF. Written as DNA, the CDR3 is TGTGCCAGCAGGGGAGAGGGAGGGCCATTAACAGATACGCAGTATTTT.

The J gene is TRBJ2-1, the V gene TRBV27; TRBD2 is a possible D gene (6 bases). CDR1 is MNHEY, CDR2 SMNVEV, per germline (reference sequence). CDR3 length: 14 amino acids. With 3 bases removed from V and 5 bases from J, the gap between germline ends came to 11 bases. CDR3 protein: CASSFGTPNNEQFF. The CDR3 region has the DNA TGTGCCAGCAGTTTCGGGACTCCAAACAATGAGCAGTTCTTC.

The chain combines TRBV5-1 with TRBJ2-1, with 11 positions matching TRBD2. The CDR3 has 16 amino acids. CDR1 is SGHRS, CDR2 YFSETQ, per germline. V was clipped by 4 bases and J by 4 bases; unmatched bases: 7. The CDR3 loop reads CASSPDGTSGYNEQFF. The CDR3 DNA reads TGCGCCAGCAGCCCGGACGGGACTAGCGGATACAATGAGCAGTTCTTC.

The rearrangement uses TRBV27 and TRBJ2-7, with 9 positions matching TRBD1. Germline V CDR1 and CDR2: MNHEY, SMNVEV (reference sequence). The CDR3 length is 15 residues. Unmatched junction bases numbered 9, after V lost 5 bases and J lost 4 bases. CDR3 amino acids: CASSRLSDRGYEQYF. The CDR3 DNA sequence: TGTGCCAGCAGTCGCCTGAGTGACAGGGGGTACGAGCAGTACTTC.

The chain carries TRBV5-1 and TRBJ2-1; D ambiguous. Germline assignment: CDR1 SGHRS and CDR2 YFSETQ. The ends were cut back, 5 bases at V and 0 bases at J, with 6 bases in the middle. CDR3 length: 13 amino acids. The chain's CDR3 is CASRLSSYNEQFF. In DNA form, the CDR3 reads TGCGCCAGCAGACTGAGCTCCTACAATGAGCAGTTCTTC.

J is TRBJ1-5 and V is TRBV27; no firm D call. The germline gives CDR1 MNHEY, CDR2 SMNVEV (reference sequence). The ends were cut back, 7 bases at V and 2 bases at J, with 9 bases in the middle. This CDR3 spans 13 amino acids. The CDR3 here is CASTPDGNQPQHF. The CDR3 DNA follows: TGTGCCAGCACCCCCGATGGCAATCAGCCCCAGCATTTT.

This rearrangement joins TRBV28 to TRBJ1-1; unclear D gene. CDR3 size: 14 residues. V lost 5 bases to trimming and J lost 11 bases, with 21 bases between them. Germline lookup yields CDR1 MDHEN and CDR2 SYDVKM. CDR3 in DNA: TGTGCCAGCAGTGACCGTGGGATAGCCCCCAGCGCTTTCTTT. Translated, it gives CASSDRGIAPSAFF. The whole variable domain, remainder taken from reference TRBV28 and TRBJ1-1, is DVKVTQSSRYLVKRTGEKVFLECVQDMDHENMFWYRQDPGLGLRLIYFSYDVKMKEKGDIPEGYSVSREKKERFSLILESASTNQTSMYLCASSDRGIAPSAFFGQGTRLTVV.

The V call is TRBV29-1, the J call TRBJ2-7, with D unclear. CDR1 and CDR2 from the germline V gene are SQVTM and ANQGSEA. The CDR3 runs 11 residues. V was shortened by 2 bases and J by 3 bases, with 5 bases between the two germline ends. Here the CDR3 DNA reads TGCAGCGTTGAAACTTTCTACGAGCAGTACTTC. This sequence encodes CSVETFYEQYF.

There are a few counts of this clone. DNA of the CDR3: TGTGCCTGGAGACAGGGTGGGGAGCTGTTTTTT. It specifies CAWRQGGELFF. This rearrangement joins TRBV30 to TRBJ2-2; the D gene is possibly TRBD1 (6 bases). This CDR3 has 11 amino acids. Germline V gene sequence: CDR1 GTSNPN, CDR2 SVGIG (reference sequence). V lost 3 bases, J lost 8 bases, and 7 bases lay in between.

This rearrangement joins TRBV5-6 to TRBJ2-6, with 7 bases matching TRBD1. This CDR3 has 18 residues. Looked up from germline, CDR1 is SGHDT and CDR2 is YYEEEE. V shed 5 bases and J 0 bases; nucleotides not matched to a gene: 11. CDR3 protein: CASRTGTAFYSGANVLTF. CDR3 nucleotides: TGTGCCAGCAGGACCGGGACAGCTTTCTACTCTGGGGCCAACGTCCTGACTTTC.

The J gene is TRBJ2-7, the V gene TRBV5-1; the D gene is possibly TRBD1 (6 bases). Germline assignment: CDR1 SGHRS and CDR2 YFSETQ. CDR3 length: 16 amino acids. The V end lost 5 bases, the J end lost 5 bases, and 23 bases lay between the germline ends. CDR3 amino acids: CASSQAQYRAYNEQYF. CDR3 nucleotides: TGCGCCAGCAGTCAAGCTCAGTACAGGGCATATAACGAGCAGTACTTC.

This clone was seen more than once but under ten times. The germline gene is not matched at one end of the junction; a read error may be the cause. The CDR3 bases are TGCGCCAGCAGCCAAGAGGACAGGGAGAGCGATGAGCAGTTCTTC. It is translated as CASSQEDRESDEQFF. V is TRBV5-8 and J is TRBJ2-1; TRBD1 agrees at 8 bases. This CDR3 comprises 15 residues. CDR1 SGHTS and CDR2 YDEGEE come from the germline V gene.

This clone was recorded at least ten times. J is TRBJ2-6 and V is TRBV6-4; no firm D call. The CDR3 spans 16 residues. Per the germline V gene, CDR1 is MRHNA and CDR2 is SNTAGT. Trimming took 4 bases from V and 0 from J, leaving 10 bases between them. The CDR3 loop reads CASSAEANSGANVLTF. The CDR3 DNA follows: TGTGCCAGCAGTGCCGAGGCGAACTCTGGGGCCAACGTCCTGACTTTC.

The V and J genes are TRBV15 and TRBJ2-1, with D unclear. The germline V gene encodes CDR1 LNHNV and CDR2 YYDKDF (reference sequence). This CDR3 is 15 amino acids long. The V gene lost 3 bases and the J gene lost 0 bases, with 9 bases spanning the gap. The CDR3 DNA follows: TGTGCCACCAGCAGGCGCGGAAGCTCCTACAATGAGCAGTTCTTC. It codes for CATSRRGSSYNEQFF.

This chain joins TRBV27 and TRBJ2-5; D gene uncertain. The CDR3 loop spans 15 amino acids. Germline CDR1 and CDR2: MNHEY and SMNVEV (reference sequence). Deletions cut 2 bases from V and 3 bases from J, with 13 bases between. The CDR3 coding sequence is TGTGCCAGCAGTTTAATGGTTTCGGCAAAAGAGACCCAGTACTTC. Amino acids: CASSLMVSAKETQYF.